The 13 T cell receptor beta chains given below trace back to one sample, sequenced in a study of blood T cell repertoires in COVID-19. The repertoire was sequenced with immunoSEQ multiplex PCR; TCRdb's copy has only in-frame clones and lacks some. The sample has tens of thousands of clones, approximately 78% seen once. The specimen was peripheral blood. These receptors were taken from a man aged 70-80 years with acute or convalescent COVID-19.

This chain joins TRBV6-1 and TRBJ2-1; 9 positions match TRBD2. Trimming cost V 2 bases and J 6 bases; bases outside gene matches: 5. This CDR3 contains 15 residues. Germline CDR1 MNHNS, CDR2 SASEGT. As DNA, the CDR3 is TGTGCCAGCAGTGAACAGGCGGGGGGGCCCAATGAGCAGTTCTTC. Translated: CASSEQAGGPNEQFF.

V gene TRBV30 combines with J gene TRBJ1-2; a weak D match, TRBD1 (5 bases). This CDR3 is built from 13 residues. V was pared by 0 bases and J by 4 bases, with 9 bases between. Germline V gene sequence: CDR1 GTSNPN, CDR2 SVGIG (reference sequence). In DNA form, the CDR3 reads TGTGCCTGGAGTGTGAGCAGGGCCTATGGCTACACCTTC. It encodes CAWSVSRAYGYTF.

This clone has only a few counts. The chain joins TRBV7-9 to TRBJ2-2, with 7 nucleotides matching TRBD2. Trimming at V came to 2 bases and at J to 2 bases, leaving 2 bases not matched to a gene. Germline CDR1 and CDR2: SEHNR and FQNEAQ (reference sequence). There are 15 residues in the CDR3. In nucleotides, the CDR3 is TGTGCCAGCAGCTTACGGGAGGCTAACACCGGGGAGCTGTTTTTT. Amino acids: CASSLREANTGELFF.

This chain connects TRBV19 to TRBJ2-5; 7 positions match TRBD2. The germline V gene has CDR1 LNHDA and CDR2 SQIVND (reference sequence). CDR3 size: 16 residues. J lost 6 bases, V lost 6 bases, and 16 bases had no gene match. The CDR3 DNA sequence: TGTGCCAGTAGCACGGGAAGCGGGGAACCAAGGCAGACCCAGTACTTC. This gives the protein CASSTGSGEPRQTQYF.

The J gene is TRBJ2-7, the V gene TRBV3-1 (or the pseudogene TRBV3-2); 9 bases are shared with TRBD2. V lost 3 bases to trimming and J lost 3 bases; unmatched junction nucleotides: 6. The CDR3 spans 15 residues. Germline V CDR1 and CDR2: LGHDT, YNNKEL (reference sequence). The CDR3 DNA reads TGTGCCAGCAGCCACATTAGCGGGAGTGTCTACGAGCAGTACTTC. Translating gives CASSHISGSVYEQYF.

The CDR3 DNA follows: TGTGCCAGCAGCCCGCGGGGGGGTAGACCCCCCGAGTATTTT. Translating gives CASSPRGGRPPEYF. The chain employs TRBV5-5 and TRBJ2-3; 9 positions agree with TRBD2. This CDR3 has 14 residues. Trimming cost V 4 bases and J 13 bases; bases outside gene matches: 13. Germline-derived CDR1 and CDR2 are SGHKS and YYEKEE (reference sequence).

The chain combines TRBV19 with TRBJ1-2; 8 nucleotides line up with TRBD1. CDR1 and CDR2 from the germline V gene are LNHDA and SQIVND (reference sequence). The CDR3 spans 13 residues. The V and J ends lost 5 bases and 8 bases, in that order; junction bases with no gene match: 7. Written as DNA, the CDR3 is TGTGCCAGTAGTTCGGACAGGGTAGGCGGCTACACCTTC. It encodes CASSSDRVGGYTF.

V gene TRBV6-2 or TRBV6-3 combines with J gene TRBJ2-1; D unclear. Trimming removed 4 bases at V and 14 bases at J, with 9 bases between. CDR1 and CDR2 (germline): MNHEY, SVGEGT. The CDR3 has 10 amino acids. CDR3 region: CASSSRYEFF. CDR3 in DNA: TGTGCCAGCAGTTCTAGATATGAGTTCTTC.

The CDR3 DNA reads as TGTGCCAGCAGTTACAACACAGGGACAGGGGCCAGCAATCAGCCCCAGCATTTT. This translates into CASSYNTGTGASNQPQHF. The V gene is TRBV6-2 or TRBV6-3, the J gene TRBJ1-5; 10 bases line up with TRBD1. The germline gives CDR1 MNHEY, CDR2 SVGEGT. The CDR3 is 18 residues long. After removal of 2 bases from V and 1 base from J, the junction contained 8 bases not matched to a gene.

CDR3 sequence reads: CASSQGDSNQPQHF. As DNA, the CDR3 is TGCGCCAGCAGCCAAGGGGACAGTAATCAGCCCCAGCATTTT. The rearrangement uses TRBV4-1 and TRBJ1-5; 7 bases are a match to TRBD1. This CDR3 spans 14 amino acids. The V gene's germline CDR1 is MGHRA and CDR2 YSYEKL. The ends lost 1 base at V and 4 bases at J; junction bases unmatched: 1.

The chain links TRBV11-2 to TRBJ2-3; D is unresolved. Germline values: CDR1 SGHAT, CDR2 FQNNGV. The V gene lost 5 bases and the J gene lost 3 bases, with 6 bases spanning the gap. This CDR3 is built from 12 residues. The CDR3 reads CASSAATDTQYF. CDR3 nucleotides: TGTGCCAGCAGCGCGGCTACAGATACGCAGTATTTT.

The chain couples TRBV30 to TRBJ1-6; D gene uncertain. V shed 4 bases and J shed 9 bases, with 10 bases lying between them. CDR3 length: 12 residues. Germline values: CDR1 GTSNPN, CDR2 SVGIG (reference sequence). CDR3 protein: CAWKSGGSPLHF. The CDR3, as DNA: TGTGCCTGGAAATCGGGAGGTTCACCCCTCCACTTT. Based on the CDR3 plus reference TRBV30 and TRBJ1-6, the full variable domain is SQTIHQWPATLVQPVGSPLSLECTVEGTSNPNLYWYRQAAGRGLQLLFYSVGIGQISSEVPQNLSASRPQDRQFILSSKKLLLSDSGFYLCAWKSGGSPLHFGNGTRLTVT.

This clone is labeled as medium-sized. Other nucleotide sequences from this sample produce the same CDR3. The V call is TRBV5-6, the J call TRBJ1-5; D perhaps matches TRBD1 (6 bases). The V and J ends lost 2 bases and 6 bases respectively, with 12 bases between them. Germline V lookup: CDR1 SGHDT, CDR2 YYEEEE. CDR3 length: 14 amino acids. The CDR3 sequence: CASSFAGGGQPQHF. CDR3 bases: TGTGCCAGCAGCTTCGCGGGAGGGGGTCAGCCCCAGCATTTT.